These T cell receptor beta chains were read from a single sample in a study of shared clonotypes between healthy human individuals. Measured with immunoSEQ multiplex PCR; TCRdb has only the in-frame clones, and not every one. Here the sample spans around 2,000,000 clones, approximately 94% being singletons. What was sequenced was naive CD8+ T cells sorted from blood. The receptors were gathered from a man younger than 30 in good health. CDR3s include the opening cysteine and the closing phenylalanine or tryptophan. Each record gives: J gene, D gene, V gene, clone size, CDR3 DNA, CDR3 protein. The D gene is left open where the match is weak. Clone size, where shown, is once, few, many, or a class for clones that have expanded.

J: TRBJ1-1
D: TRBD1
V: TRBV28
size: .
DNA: TGTGCCAGCAGCTGGACAGGGGGCACTGAAGCTTTCTTT
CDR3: CASSWTGGTEAFF

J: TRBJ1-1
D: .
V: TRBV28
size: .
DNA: TGTGCCAGCAGCACGAACTCCGAAGCTTTCTTT
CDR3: CASSTNSEAFF

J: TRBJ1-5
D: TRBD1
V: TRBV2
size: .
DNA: TGTGCCAGCAGTGAGGGACAGAGCAATCAGCCCCAGCATTTT
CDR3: CASSEGQSNQPQHF

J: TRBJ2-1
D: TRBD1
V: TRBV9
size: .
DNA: TGTGCCAGCAGCGAATCAAAGGGACAGGCGAGCTCCTACAATGAGCAGTTCTTC
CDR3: CASSESKGQASSYNEQFF

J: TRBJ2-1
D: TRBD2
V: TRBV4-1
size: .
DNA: TGCGCCAGCAGCCAAGAACTAGCGGGAGTGTTCAATGAGCAGTTCTTC
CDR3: CASSQELAGVFNEQFF

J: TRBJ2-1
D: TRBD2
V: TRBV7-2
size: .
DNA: TGTGCCAGCAGCCTCGTCGGGGGGGATTCCAATGAGCAGTTCTTC
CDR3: CASSLVGGDSNEQFF

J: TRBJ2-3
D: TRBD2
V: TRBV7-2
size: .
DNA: TGTGCCAGCGGGACAGGACTAGCGGGAATGAATTTT
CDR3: CASGTGLAGMNF

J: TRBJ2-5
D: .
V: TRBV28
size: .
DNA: TGTGCCAGCAGTTTATCGATGGAAGAGACCCAGTACTTC
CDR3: CASSLSMEETQYF

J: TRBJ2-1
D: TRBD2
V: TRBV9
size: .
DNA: TGTGCCAGCGGGCTTCTAGCGGGAGGGCCGTCCTACAATGAGCAGTTCTTC
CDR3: CASGLLAGGPSYNEQFF

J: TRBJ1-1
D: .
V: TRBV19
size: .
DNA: TGTGCCAGTGGCCGACGGGGGGCCACTGAAGCTTTCTTT
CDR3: CASGRRGATEAFF

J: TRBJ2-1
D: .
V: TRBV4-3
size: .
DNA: TGCGCCAGCAGCCAAGATAGCCCTACAGGGACCCTATACAATGAGCAGTTCTTC
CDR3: CASSQDSPTGTLYNEQFF

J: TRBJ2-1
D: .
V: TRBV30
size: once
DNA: TGTGCCATAGGGGGGGGTGTTGGTGAGCAGTTCTTC
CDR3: CAIGGGVGEQFF

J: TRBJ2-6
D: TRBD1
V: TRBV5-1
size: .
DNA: TGCGCCAGCAGCTGGACAGGGTCTGGGGCCAACGTCCTGACTTTC
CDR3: CASSWTGSGANVLTF

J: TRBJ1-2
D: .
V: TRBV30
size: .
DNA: TGTGCCTGGAGTCCGTGGGTCTCTAACTATGGCTACACCTTC
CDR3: CAWSPWVSNYGYTF

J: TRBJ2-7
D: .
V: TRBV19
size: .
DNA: TGTGCCAGTAGTATCTCCGACAGGCCTTCCTACGAGCAGTACTTC
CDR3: CASSISDRPSYEQYF

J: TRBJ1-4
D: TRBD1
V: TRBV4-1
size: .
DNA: TGCGCCAGCAGGCCCTCCACAGGGGGGGCCGAAATTAATGAAAAACTGTTTTTT
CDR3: CASRPSTGGAEINEKLFF

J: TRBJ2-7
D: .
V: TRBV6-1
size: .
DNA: TGTGCCAGCATTGGGGTTGGAACCCACTACGAGCAGTACTTC
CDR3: CASIGVGTHYEQYF

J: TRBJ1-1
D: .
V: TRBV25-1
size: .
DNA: TGTGCCAGCAGTGAATACTCGGGGCTGAACACTGAAGCTTTCTTT
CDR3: CASSEYSGLNTEAFF

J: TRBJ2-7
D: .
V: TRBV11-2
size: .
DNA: TGTGCCAGCAGCTTAGAAACGTGGATAGACGAGCAGTACTTC
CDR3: CASSLETWIDEQYF

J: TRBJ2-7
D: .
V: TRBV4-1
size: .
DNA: TGCGCCAGCAGCCAAACTAGTACTTACGAGCAGTACTTC
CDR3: CASSQTSTYEQYF

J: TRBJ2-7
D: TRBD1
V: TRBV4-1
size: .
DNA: TGCGCCAGCAGCCAAGAGCCCGGGACAGGGTTATACGAGCAGTACTTC
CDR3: CASSQEPGTGLYEQYF

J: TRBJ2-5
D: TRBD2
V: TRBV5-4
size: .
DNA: TGTGCCAGCAGCTTATGGAGCGGGGTTCAAGAGACCCAGTACTTC
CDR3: CASSLWSGVQETQYF

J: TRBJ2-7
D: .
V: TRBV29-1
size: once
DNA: TGCAGCGCAAAGATGGGACCATACGAGCAGTACTTC
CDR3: CSAKMGPYEQYF

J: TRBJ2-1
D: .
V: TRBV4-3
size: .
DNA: TGCGCCAGCAGCCAAGGGGGGGTCAATGAGCAGTTCTTC
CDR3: CASSQGGVNEQFF

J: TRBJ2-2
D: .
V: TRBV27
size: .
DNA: TGTGCCAGCAGTTTATTAAGTGGCACCGGGGAGCTGTTTTTT
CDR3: CASSLLSGTGELFF

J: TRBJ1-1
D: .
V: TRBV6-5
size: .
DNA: TGTGCCAGCAGTTACTCTGAGGGCCCTGAAGCTTTCTTT
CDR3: CASSYSEGPEAFF

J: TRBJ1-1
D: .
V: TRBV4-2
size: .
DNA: TGTGCCAGCAGCCTCCGCCAAGAGACCACTGAAGCTTTCTTT
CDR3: CASSLRQETTEAFF

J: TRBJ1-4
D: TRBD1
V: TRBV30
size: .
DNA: TGTGCCTGGAGTGCGACAGGGATGGGGGAAAAACTGTTTTTT
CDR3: CAWSATGMGEKLFF

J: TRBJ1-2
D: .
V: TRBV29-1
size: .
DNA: TGCAGCGTTGATCAAGGGACTAACTATGGCTACACCTTC
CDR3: CSVDQGTNYGYTF

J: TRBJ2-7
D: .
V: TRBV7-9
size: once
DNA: TGTGCCAGCACCCTAGGGTCCTACGAGCAGTACTTC
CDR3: CASTLGSYEQYF

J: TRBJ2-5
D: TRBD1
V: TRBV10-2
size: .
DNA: TGCGCCAGCAGTCCAACAGGGGTCCAAGAGACCCAGTACTTC
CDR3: CASSPTGVQETQYF

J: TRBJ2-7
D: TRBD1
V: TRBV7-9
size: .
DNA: TGTGCCAGCAGCCCGTACAGGGACAGTCTATTCGAGCAGTACTTC
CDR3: CASSPYRDSLFEQYF

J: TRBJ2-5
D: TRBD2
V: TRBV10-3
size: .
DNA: TGTGCCATCAGTGACCCGGGACTAGCGGGAGAAGAGACCCAGTACTTC
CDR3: CAISDPGLAGEETQYF

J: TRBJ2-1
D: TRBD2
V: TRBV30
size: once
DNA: TGTGCCTGGAGTCGGCGGGAGGCTTACAATGAGCAGTTCTTC
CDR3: CAWSRREAYNEQFF

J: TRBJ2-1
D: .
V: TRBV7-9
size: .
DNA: TGTGCCAGCAGCTACCCCAATGAGCAGTTCTTC
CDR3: CASSYPNEQFF

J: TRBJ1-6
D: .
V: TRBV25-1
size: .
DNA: TGTGCCAGCAGTGAACCGGGTCCCTATAATTCACCCCTCCACTTT
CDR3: CASSEPGPYNSPLHF

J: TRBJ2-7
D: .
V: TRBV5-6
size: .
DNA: TGTGCCAGCAGCCTGGGACTTTTCTACGAGCAGTACTTC
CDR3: CASSLGLFYEQYF

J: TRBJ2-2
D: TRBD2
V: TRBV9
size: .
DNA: TGTGCCAGCAGCGCAATCATAGCGGGAGGGGACACCGGGGAGCTGTTTTTT
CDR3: CASSAIIAGGDTGELFF

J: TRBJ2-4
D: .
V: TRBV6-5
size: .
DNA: TGTGCCAGCAGTGAGGAGTACATTCAGTACTTC
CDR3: CASSEEYIQYF

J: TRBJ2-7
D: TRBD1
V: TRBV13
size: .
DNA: TGTGCCAGCAGCCTACTGGGCTCGGGACAGGGCTACGAGCAGTACTTC
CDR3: CASSLLGSGQGYEQYF